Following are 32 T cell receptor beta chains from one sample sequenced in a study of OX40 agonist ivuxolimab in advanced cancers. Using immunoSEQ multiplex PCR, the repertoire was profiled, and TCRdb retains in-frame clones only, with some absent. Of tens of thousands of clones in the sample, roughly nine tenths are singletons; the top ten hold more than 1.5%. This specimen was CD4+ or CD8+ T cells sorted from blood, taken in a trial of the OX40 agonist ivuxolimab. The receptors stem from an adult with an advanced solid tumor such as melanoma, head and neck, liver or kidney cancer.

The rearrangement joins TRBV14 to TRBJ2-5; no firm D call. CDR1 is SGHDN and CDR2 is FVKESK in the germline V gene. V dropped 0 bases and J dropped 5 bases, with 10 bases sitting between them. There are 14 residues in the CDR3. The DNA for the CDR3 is TGTGCCAGCAGCCAAGATCGAGGCCAGGAGACCCAGTACTTC. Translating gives CASSQDRGQETQYF.

The CDR3 DNA reads TGTGCCAGCAGTTTTAGCGGGAGCGACTACAATGAGCAGTTCTTC. This encodes CASSFSGSDYNEQFF. The J gene is TRBJ2-1, the V gene TRBV28, with 9 bases matching TRBD2. This CDR3 spans 15 amino acids. Looked up from germline, CDR1 is MDHEN and CDR2 is SYDVKM. The ends lost 3 bases at V and 3 bases at J; junction bases unmatched: 3.

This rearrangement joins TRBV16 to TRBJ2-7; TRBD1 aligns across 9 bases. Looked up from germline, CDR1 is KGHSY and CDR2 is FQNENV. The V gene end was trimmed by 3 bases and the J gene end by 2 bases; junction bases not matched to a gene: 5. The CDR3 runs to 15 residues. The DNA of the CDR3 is TGTGCCAGCAGCCATTCCGGGACAGGGACCTACGAGCAGTACTTC. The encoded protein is CASSHSGTGTYEQYF.

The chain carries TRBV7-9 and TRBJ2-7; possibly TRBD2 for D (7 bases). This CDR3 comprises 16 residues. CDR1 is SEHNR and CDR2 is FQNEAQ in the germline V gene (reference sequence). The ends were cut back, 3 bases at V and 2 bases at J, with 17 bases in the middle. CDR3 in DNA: TGTGCCAGCAGCTTCCCTCATAACGGGGGGCCCTACGAGCAGTACTTC. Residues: CASSFPHNGGPYEQYF.

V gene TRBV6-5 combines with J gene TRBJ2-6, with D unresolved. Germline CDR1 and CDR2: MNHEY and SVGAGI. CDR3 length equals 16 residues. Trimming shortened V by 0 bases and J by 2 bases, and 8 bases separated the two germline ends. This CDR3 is CASSYSHWAGANVLTF. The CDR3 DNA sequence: TGTGCCAGCAGTTACTCTCATTGGGCTGGGGCCAACGTCCTGACTTTC.

CDR3 protein: CASSQDRVKGYTF. Here the CDR3 DNA reads TGTGCCAGCTCACAGGACAGGGTAAAAGGCTACACCTTC. The chain joins TRBV18 to TRBJ1-2, with 8 nucleotides matching TRBD1. This CDR3 is 13 amino acids long. With 4 bases clipped from V and 8 bases from J, the junction kept 6 bases outside the gene matches. Germline V gives CDR1 KGHSH, CDR2 LQKENI.

The CDR3 DNA reads as TGTGCCAGTAGGATTAGCTCAGGTGAGCAGTTCTTC. Residues: CASRISSGEQFF. The chain links TRBV6-1 to TRBJ2-1; no definite D call. The CDR3 is made up of 12 amino acids. Trimming took 9 bases from V and 9 from J, leaving 15 bases between them. Looked up from germline, CDR1 is MNHNS and CDR2 is SASEGT.

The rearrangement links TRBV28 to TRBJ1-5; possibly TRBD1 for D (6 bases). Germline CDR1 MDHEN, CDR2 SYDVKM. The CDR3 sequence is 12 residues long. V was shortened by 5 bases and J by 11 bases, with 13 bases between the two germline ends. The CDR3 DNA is TGTGCCAGCAGTGTACAGGGTTTAGCCCAGCATTTT. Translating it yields CASSVQGLAQHF.

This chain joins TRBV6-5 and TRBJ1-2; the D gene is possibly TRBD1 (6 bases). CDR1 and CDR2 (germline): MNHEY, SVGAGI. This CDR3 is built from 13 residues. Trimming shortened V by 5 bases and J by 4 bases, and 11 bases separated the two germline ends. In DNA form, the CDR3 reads TGTGCCAGCAGTCCTTCGGACAGCTATGGCTACACCTTC. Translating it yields CASSPSDSYGYTF.

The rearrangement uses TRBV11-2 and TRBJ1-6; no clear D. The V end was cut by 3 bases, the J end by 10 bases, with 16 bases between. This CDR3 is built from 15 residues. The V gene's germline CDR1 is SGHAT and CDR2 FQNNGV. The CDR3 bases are TGTGCCAGCAGCTTCGAGTCGGAAGTCGGCTCACCCCTCCACTTT. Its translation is CASSFESEVGSPLHF.

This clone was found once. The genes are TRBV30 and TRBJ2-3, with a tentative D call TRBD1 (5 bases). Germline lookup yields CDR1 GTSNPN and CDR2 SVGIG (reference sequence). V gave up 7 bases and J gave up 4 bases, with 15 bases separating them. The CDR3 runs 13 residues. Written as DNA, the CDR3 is TGTGCCTTCGGACACCCCCACTCAGATACGCAGTATTTT. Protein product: CAFGHPHSDTQYF.

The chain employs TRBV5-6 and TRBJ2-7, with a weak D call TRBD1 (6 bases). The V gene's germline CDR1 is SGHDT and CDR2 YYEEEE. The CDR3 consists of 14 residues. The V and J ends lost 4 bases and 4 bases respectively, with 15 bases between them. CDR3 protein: CASSGTQGQYEQYF. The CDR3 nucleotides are TGTGCCAGCAGCGGGACCCAGGGGCAATACGAGCAGTACTTC.

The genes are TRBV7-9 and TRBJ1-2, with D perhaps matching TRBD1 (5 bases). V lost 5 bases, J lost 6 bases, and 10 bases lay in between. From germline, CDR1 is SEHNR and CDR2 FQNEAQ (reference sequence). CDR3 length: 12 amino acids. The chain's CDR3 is CASSRDSHGYTF. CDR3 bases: TGTGCCAGCAGCCGCGACAGCCATGGCTACACCTTC.

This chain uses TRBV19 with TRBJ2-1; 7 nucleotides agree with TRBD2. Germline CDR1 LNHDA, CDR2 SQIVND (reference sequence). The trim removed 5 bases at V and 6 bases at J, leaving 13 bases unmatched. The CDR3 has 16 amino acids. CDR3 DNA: TGTGCCAGTAGTCCCCGAGGGAGGGGAGTAGGCAATGAGCAGTTCTTC. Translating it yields CASSPRGRGVGNEQFF.

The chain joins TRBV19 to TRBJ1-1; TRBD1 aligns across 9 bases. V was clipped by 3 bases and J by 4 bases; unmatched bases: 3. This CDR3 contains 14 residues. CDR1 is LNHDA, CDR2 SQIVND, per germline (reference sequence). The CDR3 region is CASSITGGFTEAFF. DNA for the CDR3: TGTGCCAGTAGTATTACAGGGGGCTTCACTGAAGCTTTCTTT.

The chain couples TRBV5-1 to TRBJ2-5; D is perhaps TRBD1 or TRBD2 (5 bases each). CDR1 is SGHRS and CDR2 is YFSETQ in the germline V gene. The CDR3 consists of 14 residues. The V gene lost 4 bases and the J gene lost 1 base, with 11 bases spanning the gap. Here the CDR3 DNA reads TGCGCCAGCAGCGTTGGGACGGGCCAAGAGACCCAGTACTTC. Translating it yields CASSVGTGQETQYF. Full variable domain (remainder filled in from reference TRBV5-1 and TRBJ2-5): KAGVTQTPRYLIKTRGQQVTLSCSPISGHRSVSWYQQTPGQGLQFLFEYFSETQRNKGNFPGRFSGRQFSNSRSEMNVSTLELGDSALYLCASSVGTGQETQYFGPGTRLLVL.

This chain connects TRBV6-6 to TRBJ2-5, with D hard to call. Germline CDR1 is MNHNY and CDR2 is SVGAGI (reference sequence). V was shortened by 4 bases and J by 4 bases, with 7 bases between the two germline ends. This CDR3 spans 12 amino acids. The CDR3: CASSSTGETQYF. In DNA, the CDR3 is TGTGCCAGCAGTTCTACGGGAGAGACCCAGTACTTC.

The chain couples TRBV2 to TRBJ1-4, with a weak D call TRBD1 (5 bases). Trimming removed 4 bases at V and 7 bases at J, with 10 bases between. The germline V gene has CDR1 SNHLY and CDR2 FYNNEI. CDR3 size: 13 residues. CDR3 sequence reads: CASSVRQGEKLFF. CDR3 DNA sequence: TGTGCCAGCAGTGTTCGGCAGGGTGAAAAACTGTTTTTT.

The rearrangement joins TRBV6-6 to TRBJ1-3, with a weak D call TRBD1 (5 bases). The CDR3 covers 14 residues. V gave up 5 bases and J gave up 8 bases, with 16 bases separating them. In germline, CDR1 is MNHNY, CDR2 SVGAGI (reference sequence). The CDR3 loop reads CASSPGTAWDTIYF. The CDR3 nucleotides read TGTGCCAGCAGTCCCGGGACGGCCTGGGACACCATATATTTT.

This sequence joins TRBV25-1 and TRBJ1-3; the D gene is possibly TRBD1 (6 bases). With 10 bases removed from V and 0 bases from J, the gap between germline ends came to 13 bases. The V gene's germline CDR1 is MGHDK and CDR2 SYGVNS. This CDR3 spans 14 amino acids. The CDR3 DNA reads TGTGCCACCGTTGACAGGACCTCTGGAAACACCATATATTTT. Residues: CATVDRTSGNTIYF.

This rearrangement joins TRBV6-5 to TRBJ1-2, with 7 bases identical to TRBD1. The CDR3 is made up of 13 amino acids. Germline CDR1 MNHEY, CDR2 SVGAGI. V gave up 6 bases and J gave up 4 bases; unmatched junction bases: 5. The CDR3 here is CASSPTGTYGYTF. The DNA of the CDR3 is TGTGCCAGCAGCCCGACAGGGACCTATGGCTACACCTTC.

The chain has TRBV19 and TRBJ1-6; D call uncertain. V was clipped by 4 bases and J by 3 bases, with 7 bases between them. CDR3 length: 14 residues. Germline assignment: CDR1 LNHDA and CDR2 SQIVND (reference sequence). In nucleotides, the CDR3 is TGTGCCAGTAGTAAGGAGTTCTATAATTCACCCCTCCACTTT. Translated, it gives CASSKEFYNSPLHF.

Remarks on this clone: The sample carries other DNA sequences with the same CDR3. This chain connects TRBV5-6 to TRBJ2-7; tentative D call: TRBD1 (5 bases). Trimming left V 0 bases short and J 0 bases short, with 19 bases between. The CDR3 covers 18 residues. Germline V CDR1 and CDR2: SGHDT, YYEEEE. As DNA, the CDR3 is TGTGCCAGCAGCTTGGAGGGGCTAAGGGTGGGCGCCTCCTACGAGCAGTACTTC. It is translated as CASSLEGLRVGASYEQYF.

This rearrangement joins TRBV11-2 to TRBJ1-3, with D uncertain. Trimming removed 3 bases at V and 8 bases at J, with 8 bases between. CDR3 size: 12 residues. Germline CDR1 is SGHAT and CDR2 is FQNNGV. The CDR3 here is CASSFLGDTIYF. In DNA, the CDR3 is TGTGCCAGCAGCTTCCTTGGTGACACCATATATTTT.

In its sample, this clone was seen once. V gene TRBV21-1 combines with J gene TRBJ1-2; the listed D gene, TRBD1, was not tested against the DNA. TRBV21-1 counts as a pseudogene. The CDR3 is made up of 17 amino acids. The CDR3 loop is CASSKDGRGTISYGYTF. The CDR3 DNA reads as TGTGCCAGCAGCAAAGATGGCAGGGGGACCATTAGCTATGGCTACACCTTC.

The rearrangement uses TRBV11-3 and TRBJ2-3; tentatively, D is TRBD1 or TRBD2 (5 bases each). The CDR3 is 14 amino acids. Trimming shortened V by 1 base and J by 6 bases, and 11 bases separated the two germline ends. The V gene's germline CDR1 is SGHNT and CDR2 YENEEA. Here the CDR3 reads CASSLGRGLDTQYF. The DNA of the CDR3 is TGTGCCAGCAGCTTAGGTCGGGGCTTGGATACGCAGTATTTT.

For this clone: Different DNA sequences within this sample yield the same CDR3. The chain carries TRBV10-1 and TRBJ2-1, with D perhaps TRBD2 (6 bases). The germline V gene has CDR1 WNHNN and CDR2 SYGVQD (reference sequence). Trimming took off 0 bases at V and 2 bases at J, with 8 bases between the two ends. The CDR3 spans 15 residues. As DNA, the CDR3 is TGCGCCAGCAGTGAGTCGGGAGGAACCTACAATGAGCAGTTCTTC. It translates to CASSESGGTYNEQFF.

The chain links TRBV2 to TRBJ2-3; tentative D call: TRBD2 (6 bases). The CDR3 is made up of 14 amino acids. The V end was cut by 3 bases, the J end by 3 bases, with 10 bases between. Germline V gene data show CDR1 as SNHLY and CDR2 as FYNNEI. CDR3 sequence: CASSDLEGTDTQYF. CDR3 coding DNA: TGTGCCAGCAGTGATTTGGAGGGGACAGATACGCAGTATTTT.

The CDR3: CASSDSNATQSTEETQYF. The CDR3 coding sequence is TGTGCCAGCAGTGACTCGAACGCGACACAAAGCACAGAAGAGACCCAGTACTTC. This chain uses TRBV6-4 with TRBJ2-5; D is ambiguous. CDR1 and CDR2 (germline): MRHNA, SNTAGT. With 0 bases removed from V and 3 bases from J, the gap between germline ends came to 20 bases. The CDR3 is made up of 18 amino acids.

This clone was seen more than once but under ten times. The CDR3 loop is CASSLGGDAGTGELFF. The CDR3 DNA sequence: TGTGCCAGCAGCTTGGGCGGGGATGCGGGCACCGGGGAGCTGTTTTTT. This chain uses TRBV5-6 with TRBJ2-2; possibly TRBD2 for D (6 bases). Trimming shortened V by 0 bases and J by 4 bases, and 13 bases separated the two germline ends. The CDR3 contains 16 residues. The germline V gene has CDR1 SGHDT and CDR2 YYEEEE. Using reference TRBV5-6 and TRBJ2-2 for the parts outside the CDR3, the full variable domain is DAGVTQSPTHLIKTRGQQVTLRCSPKSGHDTVSWYQQALGQGPQFIFQYYEEEERQRGNFPDRFSGHQFPNYSSELNVNALLLGDSALYLCASSLGGDAGTGELFFGEGSRLTVL.

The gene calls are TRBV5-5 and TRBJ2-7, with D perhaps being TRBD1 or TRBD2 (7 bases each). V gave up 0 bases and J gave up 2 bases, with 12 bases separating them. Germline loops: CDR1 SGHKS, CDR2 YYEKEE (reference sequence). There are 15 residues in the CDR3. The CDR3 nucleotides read TGTGCCAGCAGCTTGGCGACAGGGAGGGCCTACGAGCAGTACTTC. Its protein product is CASSLATGRAYEQYF.

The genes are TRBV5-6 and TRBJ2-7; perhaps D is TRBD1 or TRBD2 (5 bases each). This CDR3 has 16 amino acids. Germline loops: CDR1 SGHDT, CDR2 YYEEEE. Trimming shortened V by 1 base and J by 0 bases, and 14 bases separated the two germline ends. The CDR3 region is CASSLKRGPSSYEQYF. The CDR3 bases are TGTGCCAGCAGCTTGAAAAGGGGACCTTCCTCCTACGAGCAGTACTTC.